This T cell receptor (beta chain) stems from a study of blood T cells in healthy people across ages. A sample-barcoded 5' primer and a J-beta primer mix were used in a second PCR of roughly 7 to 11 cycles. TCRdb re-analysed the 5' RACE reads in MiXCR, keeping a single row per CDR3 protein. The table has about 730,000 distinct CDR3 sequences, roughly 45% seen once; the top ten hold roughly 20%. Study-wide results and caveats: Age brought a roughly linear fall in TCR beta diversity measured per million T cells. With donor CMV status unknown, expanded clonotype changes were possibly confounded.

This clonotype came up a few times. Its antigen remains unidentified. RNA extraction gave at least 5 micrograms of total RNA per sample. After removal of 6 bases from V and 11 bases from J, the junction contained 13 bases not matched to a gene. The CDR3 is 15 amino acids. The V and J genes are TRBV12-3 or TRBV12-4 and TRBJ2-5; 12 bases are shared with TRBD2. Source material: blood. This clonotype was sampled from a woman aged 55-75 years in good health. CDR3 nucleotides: TGTGCCAGCAGCTCTCTAGCGGGGGGGCCGGGTGAGCAGTACTTC. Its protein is CASSSLAGGPGEQYF.